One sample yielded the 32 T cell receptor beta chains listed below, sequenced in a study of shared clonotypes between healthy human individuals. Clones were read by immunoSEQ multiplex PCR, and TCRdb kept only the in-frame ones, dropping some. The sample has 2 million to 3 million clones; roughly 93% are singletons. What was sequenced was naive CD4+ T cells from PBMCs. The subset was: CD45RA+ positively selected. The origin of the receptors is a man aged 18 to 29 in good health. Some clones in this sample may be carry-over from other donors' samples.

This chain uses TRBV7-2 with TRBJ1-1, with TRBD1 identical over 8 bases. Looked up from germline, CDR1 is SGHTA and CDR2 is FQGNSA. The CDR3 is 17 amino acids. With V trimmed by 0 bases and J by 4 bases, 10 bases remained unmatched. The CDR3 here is CASSLAFSAGGRTEAFF. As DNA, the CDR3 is TGTGCCAGCAGCTTAGCTTTCTCTGCAGGGGGCCGCACTGAAGCTTTCTTT.

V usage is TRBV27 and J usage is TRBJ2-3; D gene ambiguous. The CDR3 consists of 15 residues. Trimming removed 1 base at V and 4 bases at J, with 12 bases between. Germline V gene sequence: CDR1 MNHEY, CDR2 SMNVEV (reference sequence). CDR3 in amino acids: CASSLLGLVADTQYF. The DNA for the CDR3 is TGTGCCAGCAGTTTATTGGGTCTGGTCGCAGATACGCAGTATTTT.

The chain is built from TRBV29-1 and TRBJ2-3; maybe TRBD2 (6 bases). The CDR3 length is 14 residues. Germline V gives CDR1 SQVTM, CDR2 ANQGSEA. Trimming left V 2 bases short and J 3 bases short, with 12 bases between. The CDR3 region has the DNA TGCAGCGTTGAAAGGGGACTGGGGACAGATACGCAGTATTTT. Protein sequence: CSVERGLGTDTQYF.

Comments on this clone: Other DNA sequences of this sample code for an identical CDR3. CDR3 loop: CASSLSNEQFF. The CDR3, as DNA: TGTGCCAGCAGCCTCTCCAATGAGCAGTTCTTC. V usage is TRBV5-4 and J usage is TRBJ2-1; D uncertain. V shed 4 bases and J shed 6 bases, with 5 bases lying between them. CDR3 length: 11 amino acids. Germline CDR1 SGHNT, CDR2 YYREEE (reference sequence).

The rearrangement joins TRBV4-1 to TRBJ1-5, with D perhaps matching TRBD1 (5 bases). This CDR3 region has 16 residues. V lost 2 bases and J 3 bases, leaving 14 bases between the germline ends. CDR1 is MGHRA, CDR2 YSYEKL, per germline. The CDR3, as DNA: TGCGCCAGCAGCCAACAGTCGGCAGGGAACAATCAGCCCCAGCATTTT. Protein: CASSQQSAGNNQPQHF.

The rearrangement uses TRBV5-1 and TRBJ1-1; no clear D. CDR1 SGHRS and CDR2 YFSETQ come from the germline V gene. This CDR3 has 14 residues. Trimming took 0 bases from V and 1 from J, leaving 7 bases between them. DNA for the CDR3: TGCGCCAGCAGCTTGGCACAGCCGAACACTGAAGCTTTCTTT. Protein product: CASSLAQPNTEAFF.

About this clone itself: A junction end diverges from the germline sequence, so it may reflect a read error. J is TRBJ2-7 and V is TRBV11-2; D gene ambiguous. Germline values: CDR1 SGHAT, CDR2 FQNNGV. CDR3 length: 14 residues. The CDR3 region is CASRPAWSSHEQYF. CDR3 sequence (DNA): TGTGCCAGCAGGCCAGCCTGGAGCTCCCACGAGCAGTACTTC.

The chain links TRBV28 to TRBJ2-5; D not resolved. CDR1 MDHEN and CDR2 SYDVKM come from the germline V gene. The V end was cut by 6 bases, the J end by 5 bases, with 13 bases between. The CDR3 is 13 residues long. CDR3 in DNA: TGTGCCAGCAGACTCGGTTATTACGAGACCCAGTACTTC. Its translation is CASRLGYYETQYF.

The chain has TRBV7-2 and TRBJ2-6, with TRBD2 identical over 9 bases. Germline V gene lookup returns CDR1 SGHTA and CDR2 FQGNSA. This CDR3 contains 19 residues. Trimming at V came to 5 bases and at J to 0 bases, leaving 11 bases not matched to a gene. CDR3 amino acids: CASSTQAGGWSSGANVLTF. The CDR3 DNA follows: TGTGCCAGCAGCACCCAGGCGGGGGGGTGGAGCTCTGGGGCCAACGTCCTGACTTTC.

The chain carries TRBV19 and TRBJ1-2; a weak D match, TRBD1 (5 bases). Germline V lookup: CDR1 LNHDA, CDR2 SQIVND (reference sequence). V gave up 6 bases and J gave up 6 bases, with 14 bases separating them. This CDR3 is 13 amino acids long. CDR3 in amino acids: CASSNRGSDGYTF. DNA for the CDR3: TGTGCCAGTAGCAACCGGGGCTCCGATGGCTACACCTTC.

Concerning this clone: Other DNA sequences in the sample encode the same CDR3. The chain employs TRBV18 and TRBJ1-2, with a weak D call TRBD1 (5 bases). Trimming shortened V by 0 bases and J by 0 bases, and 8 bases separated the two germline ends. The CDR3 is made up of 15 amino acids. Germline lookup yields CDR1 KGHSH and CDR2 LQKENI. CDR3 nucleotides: TGTGCCAGCTCACCACCGGGGGGAGCTAACTATGGCTACACCTTC. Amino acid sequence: CASSPPGGANYGYTF.

The CDR3 reads CASSSPSGGTYGYTF. The CDR3 nucleotides read TGTGCCAGCAGTTCGCCCTCAGGGGGAACCTATGGCTACACCTTC. The rearrangement joins TRBV27 to TRBJ1-2; 7 bases map to TRBD1. Germline lookup yields CDR1 MNHEY and CDR2 SMNVEV (reference sequence). This CDR3 comprises 15 residues. Trimming removed 4 bases from V and 4 bases from J; junction bases left unmatched: 9.

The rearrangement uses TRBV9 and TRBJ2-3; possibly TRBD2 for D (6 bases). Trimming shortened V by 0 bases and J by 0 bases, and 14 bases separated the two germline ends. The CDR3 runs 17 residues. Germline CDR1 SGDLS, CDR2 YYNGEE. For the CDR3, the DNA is TGTGCCAGCAGCGTAGATTGGGCGGGGTGGAGCACAGATACGCAGTATTTT. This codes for CASSVDWAGWSTDTQYF.

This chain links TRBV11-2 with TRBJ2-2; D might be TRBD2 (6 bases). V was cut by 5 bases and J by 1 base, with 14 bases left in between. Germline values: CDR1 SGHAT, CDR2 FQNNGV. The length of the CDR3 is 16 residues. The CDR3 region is CASSPTTRVNTGELFF. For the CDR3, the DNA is TGTGCCAGCAGCCCGACGACTAGAGTGAACACCGGGGAGCTGTTTTTT. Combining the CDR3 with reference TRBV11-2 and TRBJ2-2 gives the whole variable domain EAGVAQSPRYKIIEKRQSVAFWCNPISGHATLYWYQQILGQGPKLLIQFQNNGVVDDSQLPKDRFSAERLKGVDSTLKIQPAKLEDSAVYLCASSPTTRVNTGELFFGEGSRLTVL.

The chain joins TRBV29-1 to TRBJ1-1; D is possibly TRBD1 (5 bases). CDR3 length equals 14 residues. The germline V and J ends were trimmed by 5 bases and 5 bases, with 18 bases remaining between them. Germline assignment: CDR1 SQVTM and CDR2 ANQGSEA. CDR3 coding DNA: TGCAGCGTTCACGGGAGGCAGGGCAGAACTGAAGCTTTCTTT. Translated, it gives CSVHGRQGRTEAFF. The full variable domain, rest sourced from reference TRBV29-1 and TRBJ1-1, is SAVISQKPSRDICQRGTSLTIQCQVDSQVTMMFWYRQQPGQSLTLIATANQGSEATYESGFVIDKFPISRPNLTFSTLTVSNMSPEDSSIYLCSVHGRQGRTEAFFGQGTRLTVV.

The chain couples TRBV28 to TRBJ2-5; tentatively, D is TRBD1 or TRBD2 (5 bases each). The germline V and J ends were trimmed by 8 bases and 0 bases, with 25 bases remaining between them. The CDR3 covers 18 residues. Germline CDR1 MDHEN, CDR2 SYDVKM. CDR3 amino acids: CASRTSPVGAGYQETQYF. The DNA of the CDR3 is TGTGCCAGCCGAACATCCCCTGTCGGGGCTGGGTACCAAGAGACCCAGTACTTC.

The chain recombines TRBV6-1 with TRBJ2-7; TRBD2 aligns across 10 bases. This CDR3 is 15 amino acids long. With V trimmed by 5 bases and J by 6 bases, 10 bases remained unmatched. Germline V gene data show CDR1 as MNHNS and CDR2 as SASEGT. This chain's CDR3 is CASSLNLAGVGEQYF. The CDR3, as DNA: TGTGCCAGCAGTTTGAACCTAGCGGGAGTCGGCGAGCAGTACTTC.

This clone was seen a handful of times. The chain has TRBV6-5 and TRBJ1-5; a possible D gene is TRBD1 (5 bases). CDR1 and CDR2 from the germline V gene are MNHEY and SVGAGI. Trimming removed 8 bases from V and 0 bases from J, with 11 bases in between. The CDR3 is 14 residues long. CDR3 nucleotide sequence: TGTGCCAGCCAATCTGGGACTAGCAATCAGCCCCAGCATTTT. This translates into CASQSGTSNQPQHF.

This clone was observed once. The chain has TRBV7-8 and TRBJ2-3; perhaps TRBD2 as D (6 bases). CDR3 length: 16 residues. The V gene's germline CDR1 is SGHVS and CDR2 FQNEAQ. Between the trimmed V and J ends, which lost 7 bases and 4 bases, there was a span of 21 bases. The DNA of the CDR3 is TGTGCCAGCAACAAACACGGGGGAGAAAGTGCAGATACGCAGTATTTT. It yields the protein CASNKHGGESADTQYF.

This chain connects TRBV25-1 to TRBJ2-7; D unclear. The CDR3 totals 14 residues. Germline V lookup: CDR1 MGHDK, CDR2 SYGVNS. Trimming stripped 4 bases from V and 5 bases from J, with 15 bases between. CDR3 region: CASSVGNLRDEQYF. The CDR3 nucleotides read TGTGCCAGCAGTGTGGGCAACCTAAGGGACGAGCAGTACTTC.

The CDR3 DNA reads as TGTGCCAGCAGCCCGGGTTACGGGGTTAGCAATCAGCCCCAGCATTTT. Protein: CASSPGYGVSNQPQHF. This chain links TRBV5-8 with TRBJ1-5; D uncertain. V was cut by 4 bases and J by 0 bases, with 14 bases left in between. This CDR3 is 16 amino acids long. The germline V gene encodes CDR1 SGHTS and CDR2 YDEGEE.

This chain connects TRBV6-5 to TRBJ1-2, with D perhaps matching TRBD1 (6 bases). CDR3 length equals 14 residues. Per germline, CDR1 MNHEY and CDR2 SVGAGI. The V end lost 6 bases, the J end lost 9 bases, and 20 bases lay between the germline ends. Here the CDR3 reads CASRRGQSPASYTF. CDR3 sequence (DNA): TGTGCCAGCAGGAGAGGACAGTCTCCAGCGAGCTACACCTTC.

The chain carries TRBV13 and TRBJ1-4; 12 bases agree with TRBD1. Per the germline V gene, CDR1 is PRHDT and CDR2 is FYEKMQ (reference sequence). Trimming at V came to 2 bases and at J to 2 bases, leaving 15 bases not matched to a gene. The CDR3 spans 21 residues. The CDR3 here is CASSLLSAGDRGRRTNEKLFF. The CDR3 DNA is TGTGCCAGCAGCTTACTCTCTGCCGGGGACAGGGGGCGCAGGACTAATGAAAAACTGTTTTTT.

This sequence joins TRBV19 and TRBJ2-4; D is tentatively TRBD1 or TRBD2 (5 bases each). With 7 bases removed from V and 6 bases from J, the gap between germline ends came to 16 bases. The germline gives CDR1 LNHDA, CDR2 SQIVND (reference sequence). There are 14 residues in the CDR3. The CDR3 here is CASTPSGTGNIQYF. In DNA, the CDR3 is TGTGCCAGTACCCCGTCCGGGACGGGAAACATTCAGTACTTC.

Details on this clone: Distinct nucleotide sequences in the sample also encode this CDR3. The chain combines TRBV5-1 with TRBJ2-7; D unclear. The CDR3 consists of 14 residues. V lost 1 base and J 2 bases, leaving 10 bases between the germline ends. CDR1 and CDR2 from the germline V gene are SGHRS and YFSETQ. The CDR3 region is CASSLSAAAYEQYF. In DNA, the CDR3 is TGCGCCAGCAGCTTGTCGGCTGCAGCCTACGAGCAGTACTTC.

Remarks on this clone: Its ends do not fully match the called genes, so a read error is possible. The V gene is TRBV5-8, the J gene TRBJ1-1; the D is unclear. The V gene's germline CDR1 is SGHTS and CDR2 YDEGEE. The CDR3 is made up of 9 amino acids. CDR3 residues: CASSFSPGF. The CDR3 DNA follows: TGTGCCAGCAGCTTTTCCCCAGGCTTT.

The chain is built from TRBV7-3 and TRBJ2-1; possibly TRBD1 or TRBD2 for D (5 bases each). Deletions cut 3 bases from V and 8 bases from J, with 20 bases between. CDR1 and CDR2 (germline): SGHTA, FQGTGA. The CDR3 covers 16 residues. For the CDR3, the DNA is TGTGCCAGCAGCTTCCGGGGTCTGGCATTAGGGGATGAGCAGTTCTTC. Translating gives CASSFRGLALGDEQFF.

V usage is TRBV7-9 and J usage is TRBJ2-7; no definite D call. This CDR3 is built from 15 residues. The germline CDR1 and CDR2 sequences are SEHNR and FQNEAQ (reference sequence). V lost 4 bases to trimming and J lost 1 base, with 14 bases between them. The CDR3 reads CASSSNTYRSYEQYF. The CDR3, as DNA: TGTGCCAGCAGCTCCAACACTTATAGATCCTACGAGCAGTACTTC.

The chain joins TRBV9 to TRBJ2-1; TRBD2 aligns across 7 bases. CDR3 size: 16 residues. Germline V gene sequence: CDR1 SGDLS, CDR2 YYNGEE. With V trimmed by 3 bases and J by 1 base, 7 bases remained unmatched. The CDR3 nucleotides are TGTGCCAGCAGCGAAAGACTAGCCCCATCCTACAATGAGCAGTTCTTC. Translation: CASSERLAPSYNEQFF.

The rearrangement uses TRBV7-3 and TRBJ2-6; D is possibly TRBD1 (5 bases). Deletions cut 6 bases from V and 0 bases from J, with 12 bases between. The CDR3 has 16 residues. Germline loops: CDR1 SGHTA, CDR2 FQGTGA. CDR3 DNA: TGTGCCAGCAGGTCGTCCAGGGACTCTGGGGCCAACGTCCTGACTTTC. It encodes CASRSSRDSGANVLTF.

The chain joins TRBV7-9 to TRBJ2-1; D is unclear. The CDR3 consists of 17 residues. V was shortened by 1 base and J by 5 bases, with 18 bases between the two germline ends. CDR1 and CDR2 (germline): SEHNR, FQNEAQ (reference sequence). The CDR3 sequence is CASSLVGGGLSDNEQFF. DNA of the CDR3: TGTGCCAGCAGCTTAGTCGGCGGCGGCTTGTCGGACAATGAGCAGTTCTTC.

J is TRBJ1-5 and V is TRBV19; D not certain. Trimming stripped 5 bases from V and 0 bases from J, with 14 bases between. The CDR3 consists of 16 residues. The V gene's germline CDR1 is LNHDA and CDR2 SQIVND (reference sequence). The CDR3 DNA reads TGTGCCAGTAGTTCGCCGCGGAGGGATAGCAATCAGCCCCAGCATTTT. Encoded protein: CASSSPRRDSNQPQHF.